Each of the 22 T cell receptor beta chains below was sequenced from the same sample in a study of T cell repertoires in cytomegalovirus infection (dated by TCRdb to between 2019 and 2020). The treatment or condition label corresponds to: in vitro stimulation with specific CMV peptide epitopes to enrich CMV-specific T cells. The instrument given in TCRdb is Illumina HiSeq 1500. TCRdb took the public reads, trimmed them with fastp at Q25, ran MiXCR for clone calling and kept in-frame beta chains. A single entry per CDR3 protein holds the most common genes and DNA from its merged rows. This sample gives 600,000 to 700,000 distinct CDR3 sequences in total; roughly 33% of them show up just once. The top ten hold about 20% of the sample. The antigens for these receptors are not known. The specimen comprised cultured PBMCs, sampled from culture after CMV antigen stimulation. The receptors shown here come from a human donor in good health (CMV status not recorded). Some clones in this sample may be carry-over from other donors' samples.

The chain couples TRBV11-2 to TRBJ2-1; tentative D call: TRBD2 (6 bases). V was trimmed by 1 base and J by 7 bases, leaving 17 bases between them. The CDR3 length is 16 residues. Looked up from germline, CDR1 is SGHAT and CDR2 is FQNNGV. The CDR3 sequence: CASSLVFRETFNEQFF. The CDR3 region has the DNA TGTGCCAGCAGCTTAGTGTTCCGGGAGACTTTTAATGAGCAGTTCTTC.

CDR3 coding DNA: TGTGCCAGCAGCTTAGACAGGGATGGTACGCAGTATTTT. It codes for CASSLDRDGTQYF. The rearrangement joins TRBV5-4 to TRBJ2-3, with TRBD1 identical over 7 bases. The CDR3 extends over 13 amino acids. The V gene end was trimmed by 2 bases and the J gene end by 8 bases; junction bases not matched to a gene: 5. Germline assignment: CDR1 SGHNT and CDR2 YYREEE (reference sequence).

This clonotype was seen many times. The rearrangement joins TRBV7-2 to TRBJ2-7, with a tentative D call TRBD1 (7 bases). The germline CDR1 and CDR2 sequences are SGHTA and FQGNSA. The CDR3 loop spans 16 amino acids. Deletions cut 5 bases from V and 4 bases from J, with 21 bases between. The CDR3 region is CASSLSSSGGTYEQYF. The DNA for the CDR3 is TGTGCCAGCAGCCTTTCCTCGTCAGGGGGGACTTACGAGCAGTACTTC.

This clonotype was detected only once. V gene TRBV19 combines with J gene TRBJ1-5; 7 positions match TRBD1. Germline loops: CDR1 LNHDA, CDR2 SQIVND (reference sequence). Unmatched junction bases numbered 18, after V lost 7 bases and J lost 9 bases. This CDR3 has 16 amino acids. The CDR3 DNA is TGTGCCAGTACCAGGGCGACAGGGTCCCACGAGGGGCCCCAGCATTTT. This gives the protein CASTRATGSHEGPQHF.

V gene TRBV7-2 combines with J gene TRBJ2-3, with D perhaps TRBD1 or TRBD2 (6 bases each). CDR3 length equals 15 residues. V lost 3 bases and J 0 bases, leaving 10 bases between the germline ends. Per the germline V gene, CDR1 is SGHTA and CDR2 is FQGNSA. The CDR3 loop reads CASSFGGLSTDTQYF. CDR3 bases: TGTGCCAGCAGCTTCGGGGGCCTTAGCACAGATACGCAGTATTTT. Filled out from reference TRBV7-2 and TRBJ2-3, the complete variable domain reads GAGVSQSPSNKVTEKGKDVELRCDPISGHTALYWYRQSLGQGLEFLIYFQGNSAPDKSGLPSDRFSAERTGGSVSTLTIQRTQQEDSAVYLCASSFGGLSTDTQYFGPGTRLTVL.

CDR3 amino acids: CASRRDSLKGYTF. CDR3 bases: TGTGCCAGCAGGCGGGACAGTTTAAAGGGCTACACCTTC. This chain connects TRBV6-5 to TRBJ1-2, with 7 bases lining up with TRBD1. CDR1 and CDR2 (germline): MNHEY, SVGAGI. The CDR3 sequence is 13 residues long. J lost 8 bases, V lost 6 bases, and 9 bases had no gene match.

The rearrangement links TRBV4-3 to TRBJ2-7, with D unresolved. Germline V CDR1 and CDR2: LGHNA, YSLEER. The CDR3 is 14 residues long. The ends were cut back, 0 bases at V and 2 bases at J, with 8 bases in the middle. CDR3 coding DNA: TGCGCCAGCAGCCAAGATCGGTTTACCTACGAGCAGTACTTC. Translation gives CASSQDRFTYEQYF.

The chain joins TRBV28 to TRBJ1-4, with D hard to call. V gave up 7 bases and J gave up 8 bases, with 8 bases separating them. The CDR3 spans 11 residues. The germline gives CDR1 MDHEN, CDR2 SYDVKM. The CDR3 region is CASTNSEKLFF. The CDR3, as DNA: TGTGCCAGCACAAACAGCGAAAAACTGTTTTTT.

J is TRBJ2-2 and V is TRBV7-9, with 8 bases lining up with TRBD2. V lost 4 bases, J lost 7 bases, and 8 bases stayed unmatched. The CDR3 runs to 15 residues. CDR1 and CDR2 (germline): SEHNR, FQNEAQ (reference sequence). The CDR3 bases are TGTGCCAGCAGCTACCTCCAGGCGGGAGGCGGGGAGCTGTTTTTT. This encodes CASSYLQAGGGELFF.

This clonotype was found a few times. V gene TRBV10-2 combines with J gene TRBJ2-3; D not resolved. CDR1 is WSHSY, CDR2 SAAADI, per germline. The CDR3 spans 12 residues. Trimming cost V 0 bases and J 6 bases, with 4 bases left between them. CDR3: CASSESEDTQYF. The CDR3 DNA is TGCGCCAGCAGTGAGTCTGAGGATACGCAGTATTTT.

This chain joins TRBV7-4 and TRBJ2-2, with 12 bases that match TRBD2. V was pared by 5 bases and J by 2 bases, with 6 bases of the junction left unmatched. Germline CDR1 SGHVT, CDR2 SQSDAQ. The CDR3 extends over 17 amino acids. CDR3 sequence reads: CASSPGLAGPNTGELFF. CDR3 sequence (DNA): TGTGCCAGCAGCCCGGGACTAGCGGGCCCCAACACCGGGGAGCTGTTTTTT.

The chain joins TRBV10-3 to TRBJ1-4; 9 bases match TRBD1. Trimming cost V 10 bases and J 7 bases; bases outside gene matches: 13. This CDR3 spans 15 amino acids. The germline CDR1 and CDR2 sequences are ENHRY and SYGVKD. CDR3 sequence: CATGATGGYVEKLFF. In nucleotides, the CDR3 is TGTGCCACTGGGGCTACAGGGGGCTACGTTGAAAAACTGTTTTTT.

This clonotype came up a few times. The V gene is TRBV12-3 or TRBV12-4, the J gene TRBJ2-1; 8 bases align to TRBD2. The V segment lost 6 bases and the J segment 10 bases; nucleotides outside the gene matches: 11. This CDR3 has 14 amino acids. The DNA for the CDR3 is TGTGCCAGCAGCACAACGGGGGGGCCATACGAGCAGTTCTTC. Its protein product is CASSTTGGPYEQFF.

The rearrangement links TRBV6-1 to TRBJ1-2, with TRBD1 matching over 10 bases. The CDR3 has 13 residues. Germline V gene sequence: CDR1 MNHNS, CDR2 SASEGT. V was pared by 6 bases and J by 8 bases, with 6 bases of the junction left unmatched. Here the CDR3 DNA reads TGTGCCAGCAGGTCCGGGACAGGGGAGGGCTACACCTTC. The encoded protein is CASRSGTGEGYTF.

Worth noting for this clonotype: A clone one base away is much larger, so this may be a read error. The J gene is TRBJ2-7, the V gene TRBV7-9; D unclear. The CDR3 covers 16 residues. Between the trimmed V and J ends, which lost 5 bases and 6 bases, there was a span of 23 bases. Per germline, CDR1 SEHNR and CDR2 FQNEAQ (reference sequence). The CDR3 DNA reads TGTGCCAGCAGCGCAGACTCGAATTTGTGGGTCTGCGAGCAGTACTTC. It yields the protein CASSADSNLWVCEQYF.

CDR3 protein: CASSLALTSGSTDTQYF. The CDR3 DNA reads as TGTGCCAGCAGCTTGGCGTTAACTAGCGGGAGCACAGATACGCAGTATTTT. This rearrangement joins TRBV5-4 to TRBJ2-3; 9 positions match TRBD2. Germline trimming cut 0 bases from V and 0 bases from J; bases unmatched to any gene: 5. Looked up from germline, CDR1 is SGHNT and CDR2 is YYREEE (reference sequence). The CDR3 extends over 17 amino acids.

The chain employs TRBV6-1 and TRBJ1-4; D perhaps matches TRBD1 (6 bases). Germline V lookup: CDR1 MNHNS, CDR2 SASEGT. CDR3 length equals 16 residues. V lost 2 bases, J lost 2 bases, and 12 bases lay in between. CDR3 in amino acids: CASSETGTATNEKLFF. The CDR3 coding sequence is TGTGCCAGCAGTGAAACAGGGACGGCGACTAATGAAAAACTGTTTTTT.

The rearrangement links TRBV6-2 or TRBV6-3 to TRBJ1-1, with 8 bases identical to TRBD1. CDR1 is MNHEY, CDR2 SVGEGT, per germline. There are 13 residues in the CDR3. Unmatched junction bases numbered 6, after V lost 7 bases and J lost 5 bases. The CDR3 here is CASTRTGITEAFF. Here the CDR3 DNA reads TGTGCCAGCACCCGGACAGGGATAACTGAAGCTTTCTTT.

In its sample, this clonotype was seen many times. The rearrangement uses TRBV6-1 and TRBJ1-6, with D perhaps TRBD1 (5 bases). The CDR3 extends over 16 amino acids. The germline V gene encodes CDR1 MNHNS and CDR2 SASEGT. V lost 2 bases to trimming and J lost 0 bases, with 8 bases between them. CDR3 sequence reads: CASSERGSSYNSPLHF. CDR3 in DNA: TGTGCCAGCAGTGAAAGGGGCAGCTCCTATAATTCACCCCTCCACTTT.

The chain has TRBV20-1 and TRBJ1-1; 8 bases are a match to TRBD1. The CDR3 sequence is 14 residues long. Germline trimming cut 2 bases from V and 1 base from J; bases unmatched to any gene: 3. Germline CDR1 DFQATT, CDR2 SNEGSKA (reference sequence). CDR3 DNA: TGCAGTGCTAGACCACAGGGGGGGAACACTGAAGCTTTCTTT. It is translated as CSARPQGGNTEAFF.

J is TRBJ2-1 and V is TRBV7-7, with D perhaps TRBD2 (5 bases). CDR3 size: 15 residues. Between the trimmed V and J ends, which lost 0 bases and 5 bases, there was a span of 11 bases. Germline V lookup: CDR1 SSHAT, CDR2 FNYEAQ (reference sequence). CDR3 in DNA: TGTGCCAGCAGCTTAGCGTTTGGAGCGGACAATGAGCAGTTCTTC. Translation: CASSLAFGADNEQFF.

In its sample, this clonotype was seen many times. The chain combines TRBV15 with TRBJ1-3; D is uncertain. Looked up from germline, CDR1 is LNHNV and CDR2 is YYDKDF (reference sequence). This CDR3 has 14 amino acids. Trimming left V 8 bases short and J 0 bases short, with 11 bases between. This CDR3 is CATLDGFSGNTIYF. For the CDR3, the DNA is TGTGCCACCCTGGACGGATTCTCTGGAAACACCATATATTTT.